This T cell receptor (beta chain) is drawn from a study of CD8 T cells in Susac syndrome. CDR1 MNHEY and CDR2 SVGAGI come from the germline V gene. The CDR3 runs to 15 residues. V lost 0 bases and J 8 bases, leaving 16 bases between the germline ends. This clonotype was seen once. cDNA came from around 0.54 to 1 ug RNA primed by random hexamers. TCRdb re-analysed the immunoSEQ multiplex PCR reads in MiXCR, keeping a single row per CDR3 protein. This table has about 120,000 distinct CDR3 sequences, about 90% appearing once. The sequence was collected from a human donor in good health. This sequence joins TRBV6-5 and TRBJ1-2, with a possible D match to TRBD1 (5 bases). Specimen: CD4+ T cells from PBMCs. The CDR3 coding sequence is TGTGCCAGCAGTTACTCGCGTTCGGGGGTAAGGGGCTACACCTTC. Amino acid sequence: CASSYSRSGVRGYTF.